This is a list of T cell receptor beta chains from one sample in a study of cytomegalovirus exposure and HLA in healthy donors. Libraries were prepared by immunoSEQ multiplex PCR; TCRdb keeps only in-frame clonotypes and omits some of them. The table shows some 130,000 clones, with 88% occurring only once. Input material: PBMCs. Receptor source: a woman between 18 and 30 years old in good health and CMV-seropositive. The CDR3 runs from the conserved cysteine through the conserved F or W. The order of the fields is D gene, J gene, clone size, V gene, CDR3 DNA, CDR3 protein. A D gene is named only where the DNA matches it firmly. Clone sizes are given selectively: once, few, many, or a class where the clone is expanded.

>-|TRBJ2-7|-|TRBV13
TGTGCCAGCAGCTCCGGGTTTGAGATCTCTCGGTCCGAGCAGTACTTC
CASSSGFEISRSEQYF
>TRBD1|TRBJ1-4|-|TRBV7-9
TGTGCCAGCAGCTATAGACAGGGGAATAGTGAAAAACTGTTTTTT
CASSYRQGNSEKLFF
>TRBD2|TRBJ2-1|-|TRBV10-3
TGTGCCATCAGTGAGGGCAGCGGGGGGGTTGGGCAGTTCTTC
CAISEGSGGVGQFF
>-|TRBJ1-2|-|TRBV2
TGTGCCAGCAGTCCGACAGGATTGGGGGGCTACACCTTC
CASSPTGLGGYTF
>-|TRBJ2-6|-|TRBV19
TGTGCCAGTATCACATCCGGCGCGTTAGGTGTGGGAGGAACTGGGGCCAACGTCCTGACTTTC
CASITSGALGVGGTGANVLTF
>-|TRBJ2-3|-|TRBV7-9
TGTGCCAGCAGCTTAGCGGGAGCGGGTCCTTCTCCTGATACGCAGTATTTT
CASSLAGAGPSPDTQYF
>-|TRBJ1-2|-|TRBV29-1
TGCAGCGCCTCCGGGGTCTATGGCTACACCTTC
CSASGVYGYTF
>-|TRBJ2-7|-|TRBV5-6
TGTGCCAGCAGCTTGGCCGTTAGCGAGCAGTACTTC
CASSLAVSEQYF
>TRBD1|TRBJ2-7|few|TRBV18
TGTGCCAGCTCACCACCAACGGGAACAGGGGAAGACGAGCAGTACTTC
CASSPPTGTGEDEQYF
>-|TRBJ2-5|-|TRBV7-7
TGTGCTAGCAGCTCAGGACAGTCCCAAGAGACCCAGTACTTC
CASSSGQSQETQYF
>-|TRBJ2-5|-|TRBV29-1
TGCAGCGTTGAATCCGGTCCTGAAGAGACCCAGTACTTC
CSVESGPEETQYF
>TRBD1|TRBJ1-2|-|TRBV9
TGTGCCAGCAGCGGGCCCAGCGGAGCGGGACAGGGGAGTGGCTATGGCTACACCTTC
CASSGPSGAGQGSGYGYTF
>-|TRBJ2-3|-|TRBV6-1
TGTGCCAGCAGTAATGGCAGTAACACAGATACGCAGTATTTT
CASSNGSNTDTQYF
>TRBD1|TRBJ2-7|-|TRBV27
TGTGCCAGCAGTTTAGTTGGGGGACAGAGTTTCTACGAGCAGTACTTC
CASSLVGGQSFYEQYF
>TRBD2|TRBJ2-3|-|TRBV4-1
TGCGCCAGTTGGAGGACTAGCGGGGGCCCAGGTACGCAGTATTTT
CASWRTSGGPGTQYF
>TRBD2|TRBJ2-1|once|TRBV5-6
TGTGCCAGCACCGGCGGGGGACTGAATAATGAGCAGTTCTTC
CASTGGGLNNEQFF
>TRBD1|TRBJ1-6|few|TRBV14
TGTGCCAGCAGCCGGGACAGGGCTTATTCACCCCTCCACTTT
CASSRDRAYSPLHF
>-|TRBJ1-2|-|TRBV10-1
TGCGCCAGCAGGCCAGGGGACTACACCTTC
CASRPGDYTF
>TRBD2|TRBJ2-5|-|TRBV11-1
TGTGCCAGCAGCTTAAATTCTAGGGCGCGGGAGCAAGAGACCCAGTACTTC
CASSLNSRAREQETQYF
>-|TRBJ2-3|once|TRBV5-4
TGTGCCAGCAGCCGCGGGGACAGCAGAAGCACAGATACGCAGTATTTT
CASSRGDSRSTDTQYF
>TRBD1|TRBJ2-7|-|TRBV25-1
TGTGCCAGCAGTGGCGACAGGGTTAACGAGCAGTACTTC
CASSGDRVNEQYF
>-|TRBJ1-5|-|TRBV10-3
TGTGCCATCAGTGAGTCTGCGCCTATCAGCAATCAGCCCCAGCATTTT
CAISESAPISNQPQHF
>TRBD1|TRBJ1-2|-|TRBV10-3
TGTGCCATCAGTGATGGCAGGGGGGTTGATGGCTACACCTTC
CAISDGRGVDGYTF
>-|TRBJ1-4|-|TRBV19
TGTGCCAGTAGTATATTTGGGCCGTCTAATGAAAAACTGTTTTTT
CASSIFGPSNEKLFF
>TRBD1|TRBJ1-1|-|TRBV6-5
TGTGCCAGCAGCCGGGACAGGGGTGCGAACTCTGAAGCTTTCTTT
CASSRDRGANSEAFF
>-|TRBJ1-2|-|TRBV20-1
TGCAGTGCAAGTACGCGGGGCGGCTACACCTTC
CSASTRGGYTF